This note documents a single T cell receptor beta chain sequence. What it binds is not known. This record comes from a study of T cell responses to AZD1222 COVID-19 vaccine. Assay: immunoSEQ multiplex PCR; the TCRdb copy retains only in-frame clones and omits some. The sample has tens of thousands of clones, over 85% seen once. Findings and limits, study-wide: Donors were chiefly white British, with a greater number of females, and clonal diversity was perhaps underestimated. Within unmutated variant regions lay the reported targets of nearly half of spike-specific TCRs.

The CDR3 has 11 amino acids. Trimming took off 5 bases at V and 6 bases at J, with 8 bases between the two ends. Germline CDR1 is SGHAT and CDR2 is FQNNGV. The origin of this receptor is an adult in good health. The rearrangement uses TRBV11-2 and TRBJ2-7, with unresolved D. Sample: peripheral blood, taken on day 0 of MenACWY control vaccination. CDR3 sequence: CASSLAVEQYF. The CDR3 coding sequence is TGTGCCAGCAGCCTCGCTGTCGAGCAGTACTTC.